The present entry profiles one TCR beta chain with its context. Its target is not known. This record belongs to a study of Ad26.COV2.S vaccination and SARS-CoV-2 variants. General observations from the study: Vaccinated and placebo-treated recipients had similar non-spike TCR breadth. The study found higher spike-specific TCR breadth in vaccine than placebo recipients. TCR breadth and depth estimates may have understated total T cell responses.

The table came from immunoSEQ multiplex PCR; TCRdb's copy has only in-frame clones and leaves some out. The table records over 85,000 clones, 82% of them present only once. The CDR3 is 14 residues long. Trimming removed 3 bases from V and 5 bases from J, with 17 bases in between. Germline V gene sequence: CDR1 DFQATT, CDR2 SNEGSKA (reference sequence). This clonotype was obtained from a human donor who had recovered from COVID-19. Sequenced material: peripheral blood, taken after recovery from COVID-19. The gene calls are TRBV20-1 and TRBJ2-7; no firm D call. The CDR3 region has the DNA TGCAGTGCTAGTCCCCCGGGTGGGGTAAACGAGCAGTACTTC. Its translation: CSASPPGGVNEQYF.